The 21 T cell receptor beta chains in this list originate from one sample, sequenced in a study of technical replicates of blood from a handful of donors. The repertoire was sequenced with immunoSEQ multiplex PCR; TCRdb's copy has only in-frame clones and lacks some. The data contain 55,000 to 60,000 clones, about 93% of them singletons. Material for sequencing was PBMCs. These receptors were collected from a human donor in good health. Some clones in this sample may be carry-over from other donors' samples.

The V call is TRBV2, the J call TRBJ1-2, with 9 bases lining up with TRBD1. CDR1 is SNHLY, CDR2 FYNNEI, per germline. With V trimmed by 6 bases and J by 4 bases, 6 bases remained unmatched. This CDR3 spans 14 amino acids. Here the CDR3 reads CASRPGTGTYGYTF. The CDR3 region has the DNA TGTGCCAGCAGGCCCGGGACAGGGACCTATGGCTACACCTTC.

J is TRBJ1-1 and V is TRBV27; D remains unclear. From germline, CDR1 is MNHEY and CDR2 SMNVEV (reference sequence). CDR3 length equals 16 residues. The V and J ends lost 7 bases and 3 bases respectively, with 21 bases between them. The CDR3 spells CASILRILLNYTEAFF. The CDR3 DNA reads TGTGCCAGCATCCTACGAATCTTACTGAACTACACTGAAGCTTTCTTT.

This clone was observed a handful of times. V gene TRBV6-5 combines with J gene TRBJ2-7, with 7 bases matching TRBD2. V lost 6 bases and J lost 3; bases outside the gene matches: 8. CDR3 length equals 14 residues. CDR1 and CDR2 (germline): MNHEY, SVGAGI. CDR3 DNA sequence: TGTGCCAGCAGCTTAGGCGGGGGTAACTACGAGCAGTACTTC. This translates into CASSLGGGNYEQYF.

This chain uses TRBV5-4 with TRBJ1-2, with 7 bases matching TRBD1. CDR3 length: 14 residues. V lost 5 bases to trimming and J lost 5 bases; unmatched junction nucleotides: 9. CDR1 and CDR2 (germline): SGHNT, YYREEE (reference sequence). The CDR3 DNA is TGTGCCAGCAGTCCGTATGGGACAGCATATGGCTACACCTTC. Translation: CASSPYGTAYGYTF.

This chain links TRBV7-9 with TRBJ2-2; tentative D call: TRBD1 (7 bases). The CDR3 loop spans 14 amino acids. Germline CDR1 SEHNR, CDR2 FQNEAQ (reference sequence). The ends were cut back, 9 bases at V and 3 bases at J, with 14 bases in the middle. As DNA, the CDR3 is TGTGCCAGAGGAGGGGGCTTCGACACCGGGGAGCTGTTTTTT. Translating gives CARGGGFDTGELFF.

This chain connects TRBV29-1 to TRBJ2-3; 7 bases are a match to TRBD2. V gave up 8 bases and J gave up 5 bases; unmatched junction bases: 13. The germline gives CDR1 SQVTM, CDR2 ANQGSEA. The CDR3 length is 14 residues. This CDR3 is CSSRDAGAGDTQYF. The CDR3 nucleotides read TGCAGCTCTCGGGACGCGGGAGCCGGAGATACGCAGTATTTT.

The V gene is TRBV7-3, the J gene TRBJ2-3; 7 bases are shared with TRBD1. Germline trimming cut 1 base from V and 0 bases from J; bases unmatched to any gene: 1. Germline V gene lookup returns CDR1 SGHTA and CDR2 FQGTGA. The CDR3 is made up of 15 amino acids. This chain's CDR3 is CASSLKGASTDTQYF. In DNA form, the CDR3 reads TGTGCCAGCAGCTTAAAGGGGGCTAGCACAGATACGCAGTATTTT.

This clone was observed a few times. The V call is TRBV30, the J call TRBJ1-2; D is ambiguous. V lost 2 bases, J lost 4 bases, and 11 bases lay in between. The CDR3 is 13 amino acids. CDR1 and CDR2 (germline): GTSNPN, SVGIG (reference sequence). Here the CDR3 DNA reads TGTGCCTGGAGTAGCGGATTCTTCTATGGCTACACCTTC. Amino acid sequence: CAWSSGFFYGYTF.

A few counts support this clone. V gene TRBV4-3 combines with J gene TRBJ2-7, with 7 bases identical to TRBD2. Per the germline V gene, CDR1 is LGHNA and CDR2 is YSLEER. The CDR3 loop spans 16 amino acids. The ends lost 0 bases at V and 3 bases at J; junction bases unmatched: 8. CDR3 protein: CASSQDLGLVVYEQYF. CDR3 nucleotides: TGCGCCAGCAGCCAAGACCTTGGACTAGTAGTCTACGAGCAGTACTTC.

V gene TRBV13 combines with J gene TRBJ2-2; tentatively, D is TRBD1 (6 bases). This CDR3 has 14 residues. Germline values: CDR1 PRHDT, CDR2 FYEKMQ (reference sequence). V was clipped by 3 bases and J by 1 base, with 6 bases between them. The CDR3 bases are TGTGCCAGCAGCTTGGACAGGAACACCGGGGAGCTGTTTTTT. It encodes CASSLDRNTGELFF. Drawing the rest from reference TRBV13 and TRBJ2-2, the complete variable domain is AAGVIQSPRHLIKEKRETATLKCYPIPRHDTVYWYQQGPGQDPQFLISFYEKMQSDKGSIPDRFSAQQFSDYHSELNMSSLELGDSALYFCASSLDRNTGELFFGEGSRLTVL.

The CDR3 sequence: CASSPDRRGYNEQFF. CDR3 in DNA: TGCGCCAGCAGCCCGGACAGGAGAGGCTACAATGAGCAGTTCTTC. This chain links TRBV4-3 with TRBJ2-1; 7 bases are shared with TRBD1. V trimming: 4 bases; J trimming: 3 bases; junction bases outside the gene matches: 6. The CDR3 is 15 residues long. Germline CDR1 and CDR2: LGHNA and YSLEER.

The genes are TRBV5-6 and TRBJ2-7; 13 positions match TRBD2. The V segment lost 5 bases and the J segment 1 base; nucleotides outside the gene matches: 0. CDR3 length: 14 residues. Germline CDR1 is SGHDT and CDR2 is YYEEEE. CDR3 bases: TGTGCCAGCAGGACTAGCGGGAGGTCCTACGAGCAGTACTTC. Its protein is CASRTSGRSYEQYF.

CDR3 residues: CASSPHMNTEAFF. The CDR3 bases are TGTGCCAGCAGCCCCCACATGAACACTGAAGCTTTCTTT. This chain connects TRBV25-1 to TRBJ1-1, with D uncertain. Germline V gene data show CDR1 as MGHDK and CDR2 as SYGVNS. CDR3 length: 13 residues. V lost 6 bases to trimming and J lost 0 bases, with 8 bases between them.

The V call is TRBV15, the J call TRBJ1-5; maybe TRBD1 (6 bases). Trimming removed 2 bases at V and 6 bases at J, with 8 bases between. CDR1 and CDR2 from the germline V gene are LNHNV and YYDKDF (reference sequence). The CDR3 extends over 13 amino acids. CDR3 amino acids: CATSRTGSQPQHF. Here the CDR3 DNA reads TGTGCCACCAGCAGAACAGGGAGTCAGCCCCAGCATTTT.

This chain uses TRBV4-1 with TRBJ2-3; D remains unclear. This CDR3 has 15 residues. From germline, CDR1 is MGHRA and CDR2 YSYEKL. Deletions cut 0 bases from V and 1 base from J, with 8 bases between. CDR3 residues: CASSQDPSGTDTQYF. CDR3 nucleotide sequence: TGCGCCAGCAGCCAAGATCCCAGCGGCACAGATACGCAGTATTTT.

The J gene is TRBJ1-5, the V gene TRBV19; maybe TRBD1 (5 bases). The CDR3 covers 13 residues. V lost 5 bases to trimming and J lost 4 bases, with 9 bases between them. The germline gives CDR1 LNHDA, CDR2 SQIVND (reference sequence). In DNA, the CDR3 is TGTGCCAGTAGTTGGACAAGAAATCAGCCCCAGCATTTT. It encodes CASSWTRNQPQHF.

The genes are TRBV4-1 and TRBJ2-5; 9 bases map to TRBD1. From germline, CDR1 is MGHRA and CDR2 YSYEKL. The CDR3 runs to 18 residues. Unmatched junction bases numbered 11, after V lost 3 bases and J lost 0 bases. The chain's CDR3 is CASSHQQGASVYQETQYF. The CDR3 DNA sequence: TGCGCCAGCAGCCACCAACAGGGGGCTAGCGTGTACCAAGAGACCCAGTACTTC.

The chain links TRBV10-3 to TRBJ2-1, with 9 bases fitting TRBD2. V shed 3 bases and J 2 bases; nucleotides not matched to a gene: 8. Looked up from germline, CDR1 is ENHRY and CDR2 is SYGVKD. The CDR3 contains 17 residues. The CDR3 DNA reads TGTGCCATCAGTGATCCTATAGCGGGGGAGACCTACAATGAGCAGTTCTTC. Amino acid sequence: CAISDPIAGETYNEQFF.

For the CDR3, the DNA is TGCGCCAGCAGCCATGGCGGCTCGAACACCGGGGAGCTGTTTTTT. Amino acids: CASSHGGSNTGELFF. The rearrangement uses TRBV4-1 and TRBJ2-2, with D unclear. In germline, CDR1 is MGHRA, CDR2 YSYEKL. V dropped 3 bases and J dropped 0 bases, with 8 bases sitting between them. The CDR3 contains 15 residues.

Here the CDR3 DNA reads TGTGCCAGCAGTGGGACAGGGGTAGCTAACTATGGCTACACCTTC. Its translation is CASSGTGVANYGYTF. The chain couples TRBV27 to TRBJ1-2, with TRBD1 matching 10 bases. With 5 bases clipped from V and 0 bases from J, the junction kept 3 bases outside the gene matches. CDR1 and CDR2 (germline): MNHEY, SMNVEV (reference sequence). The CDR3 spans 15 residues.

The gene calls are TRBV12-5 and TRBJ2-1; 9 bases agree with TRBD1. Germline lookup yields CDR1 LGHNT and CDR2 FRNRAP. Trimming removed 5 bases from V and 7 bases from J; junction bases left unmatched: 9. This CDR3 has 15 amino acids. In DNA, the CDR3 is TGTGCTAGTGGTCCTCCGGGACAGGGTATTAATGAGCAGTTCTTC. Protein: CASGPPGQGINEQFF.